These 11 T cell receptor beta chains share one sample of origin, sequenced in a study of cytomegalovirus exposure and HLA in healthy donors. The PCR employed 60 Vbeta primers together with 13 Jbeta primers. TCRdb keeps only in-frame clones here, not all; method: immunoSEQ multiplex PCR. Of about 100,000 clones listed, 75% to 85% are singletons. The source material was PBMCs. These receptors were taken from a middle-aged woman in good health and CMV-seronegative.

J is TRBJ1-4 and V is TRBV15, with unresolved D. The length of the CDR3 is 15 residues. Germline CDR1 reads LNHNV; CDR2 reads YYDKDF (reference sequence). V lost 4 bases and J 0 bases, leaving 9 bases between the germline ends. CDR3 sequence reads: CATSTRTATNEKLFF. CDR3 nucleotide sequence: TGTGCCACCAGCACGAGAACCGCAACTAATGAAAAACTGTTTTTT.

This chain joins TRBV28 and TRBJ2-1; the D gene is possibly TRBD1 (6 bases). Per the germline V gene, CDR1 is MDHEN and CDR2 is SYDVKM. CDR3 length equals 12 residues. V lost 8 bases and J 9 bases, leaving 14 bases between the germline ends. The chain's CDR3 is CASLDSFSEQFF. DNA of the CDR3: TGTGCCAGCCTGGACAGTTTCAGTGAGCAGTTCTTC.

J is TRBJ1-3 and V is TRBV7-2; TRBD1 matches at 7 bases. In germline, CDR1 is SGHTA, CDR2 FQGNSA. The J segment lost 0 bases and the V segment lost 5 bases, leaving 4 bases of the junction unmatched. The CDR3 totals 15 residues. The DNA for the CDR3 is TGTGCCAGCAGCCCGGGACAGAGCTCTGGAAACACCATATATTTT. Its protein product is CASSPGQSSGNTIYF. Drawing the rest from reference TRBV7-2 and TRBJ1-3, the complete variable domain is GAGVSQSPSNKVTEKGKDVELRCDPISGHTALYWYRQSLGQGLEFLIYFQGNSAPDKSGLPSDRFSAERTGGSVSTLTIQRTQQEDSAVYLCASSPGQSSGNTIYFGEGSWLTVV.

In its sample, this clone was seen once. The CDR3 nucleotides read TGTGCCTGCTTAGCGGGGGGCTCTCTATACAATGAGCAGTTCTTC. The encoded protein is CACLAGGSLYNEQFF. The J gene is TRBJ2-1, the V gene TRBV30; 10 positions agree with TRBD2. Trimming took 6 bases from V and 4 from J; bases not matched to a gene: 9. CDR1 is GTSNPN, CDR2 SVGIG, per germline (reference sequence). The CDR3 runs to 15 residues.

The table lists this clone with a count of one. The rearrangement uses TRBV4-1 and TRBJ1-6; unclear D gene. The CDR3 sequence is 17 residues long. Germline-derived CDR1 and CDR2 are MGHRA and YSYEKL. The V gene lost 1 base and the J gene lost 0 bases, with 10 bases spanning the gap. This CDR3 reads CASSQGRGSSYNSPLHF. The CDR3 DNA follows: TGCGCCAGCAGCCAAGGTCGCGGGAGCTCCTATAATTCACCCCTCCACTTT.

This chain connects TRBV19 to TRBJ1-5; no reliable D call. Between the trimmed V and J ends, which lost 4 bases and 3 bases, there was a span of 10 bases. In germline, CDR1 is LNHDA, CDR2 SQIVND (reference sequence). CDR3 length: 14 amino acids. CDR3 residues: CASSTPGINQPQHF. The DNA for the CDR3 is TGTGCCAGTAGTACCCCCGGGATCAATCAGCCCCAGCATTTT.

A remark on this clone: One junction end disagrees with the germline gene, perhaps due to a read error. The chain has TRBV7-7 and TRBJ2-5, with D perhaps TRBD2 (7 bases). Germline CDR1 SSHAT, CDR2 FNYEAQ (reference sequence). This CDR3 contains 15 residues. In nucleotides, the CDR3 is TGTGCTAGCAGCTCCTATACGGGGGGCAGGGAGACCCAGTACTTC. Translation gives CASSSYTGGRETQYF.

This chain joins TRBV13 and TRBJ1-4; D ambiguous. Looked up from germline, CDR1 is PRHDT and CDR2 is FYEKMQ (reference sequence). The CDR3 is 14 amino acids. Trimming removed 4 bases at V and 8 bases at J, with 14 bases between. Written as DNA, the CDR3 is TGTGCCAGCAGCTGGCGGAGGTCTGGGGAAAAACTGTTTTTT. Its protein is CASSWRRSGEKLFF.

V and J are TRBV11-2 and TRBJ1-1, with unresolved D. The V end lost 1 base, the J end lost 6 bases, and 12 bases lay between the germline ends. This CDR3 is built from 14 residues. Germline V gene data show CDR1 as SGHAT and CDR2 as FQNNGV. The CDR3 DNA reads TGTGCCAGCAGCTTAGGTCGGGAGTTCGCTGAAGCTTTCTTT. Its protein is CASSLGREFAEAFF.

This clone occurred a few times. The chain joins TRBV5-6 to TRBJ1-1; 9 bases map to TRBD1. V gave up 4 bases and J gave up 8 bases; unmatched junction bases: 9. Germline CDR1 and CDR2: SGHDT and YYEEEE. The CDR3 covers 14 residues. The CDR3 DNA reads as TGTGCCAGCAGCGAACAGGGGGCGTGGGACGAAGCTTTCTTT. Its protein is CASSEQGAWDEAFF.

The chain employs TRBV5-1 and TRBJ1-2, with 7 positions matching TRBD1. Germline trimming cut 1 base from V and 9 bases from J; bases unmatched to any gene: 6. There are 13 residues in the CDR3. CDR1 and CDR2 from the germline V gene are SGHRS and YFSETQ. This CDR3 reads CASSLPGDSRYTF. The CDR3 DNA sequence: TGCGCCAGCAGCTTGCCGGGGGACAGTCGCTACACCTTC.